The T cell receptor beta chain under discussion was sequenced for a study of CD8+CD57+ T cells in acquired aplastic anemia. This clonotype was picked up a small number of times. At one end, the junction sequence differs from germline, possibly due to a read error. The patients chosen for sequencing had shown expansion of CD8+CD57+ cells (detected by flow cytometry). Genomic DNA templated the TCR beta VDJ and CDR3 profiling. TCRdb reprocessed the reads with MiXCR, giving one entry per CDR3 protein. The sample holds 450,000 to 600,000 distinct CDR3 sequences, around a third seen once. There are 15 residues in the CDR3. In germline, CDR1 is DFQATT, CDR2 SNEGSKA (reference sequence).

The sequenced material came from sorted CD4+, CD8+, or CD8+CD57+ T cells (not recorded which) from PBMCs. The receptor comes from a human donor with aplastic anemia. V is TRBV20-1 and J is TRBJ1-4; 7 bases match TRBD1. DNA for the CDR3: TGCAGTGCCCCAGACAGGGTCAGGTCTAATGAAAGACTGTTTTTT. Protein sequence: CSAPDRVRSNERLFF.